The clone carrying this T cell receptor beta chain was counted once. What it binds is unknown. These data are taken from a study of cytomegalovirus exposure and HLA in healthy donors. The PCR was carried out with 60 Vbeta primers and 13 Jbeta primers. Assay: immunoSEQ multiplex PCR; the TCRdb copy retains only in-frame clones and omits some. The table includes roughly 170,000 clones, 65% to 85% detected once. Regarding the study as a whole: It was confirmed in vitro that a few of the CMV-associated chains were specific for CMV antigens. Most TCR sequences were uncommon, yet certain public TCRs appeared in many donors.

There are 14 residues in the CDR3. With 4 bases removed from V and 7 bases from J, the gap between germline ends came to 14 bases. Germline CDR1 reads MNHEY; CDR2 reads SVGAGI. The sequencing input was PBMCs. This sequence originates from a woman between 50 and 59 years old in good health and CMV-seropositive. The chain has TRBV6-5 and TRBJ2-1; D is perhaps TRBD2 (5 bases). The CDR3 reads CASSLSGIPNEQFF. In nucleotides, the CDR3 is TGTGCCAGCAGTTTAAGCGGAATCCCGAATGAGCAGTTCTTC.